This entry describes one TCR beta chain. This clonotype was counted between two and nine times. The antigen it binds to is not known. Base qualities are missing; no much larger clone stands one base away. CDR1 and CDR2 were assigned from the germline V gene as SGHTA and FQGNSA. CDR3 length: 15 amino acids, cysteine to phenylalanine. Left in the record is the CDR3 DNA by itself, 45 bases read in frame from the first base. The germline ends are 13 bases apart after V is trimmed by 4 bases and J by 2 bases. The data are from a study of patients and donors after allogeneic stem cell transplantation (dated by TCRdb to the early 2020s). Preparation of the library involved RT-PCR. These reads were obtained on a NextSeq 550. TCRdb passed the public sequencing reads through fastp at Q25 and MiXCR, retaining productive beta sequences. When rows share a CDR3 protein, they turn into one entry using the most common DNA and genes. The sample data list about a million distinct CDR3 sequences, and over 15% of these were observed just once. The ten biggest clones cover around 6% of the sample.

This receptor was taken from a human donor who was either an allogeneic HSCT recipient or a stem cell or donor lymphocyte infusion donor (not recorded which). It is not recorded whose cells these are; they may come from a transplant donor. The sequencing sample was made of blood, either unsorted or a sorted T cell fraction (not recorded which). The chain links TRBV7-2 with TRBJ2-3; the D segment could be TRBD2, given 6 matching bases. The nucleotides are TGTGCCAGCAGCTCCACGGGACTCTACACAGATACGCAGTATTTT. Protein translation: CASSSTGLYTDTQYF.